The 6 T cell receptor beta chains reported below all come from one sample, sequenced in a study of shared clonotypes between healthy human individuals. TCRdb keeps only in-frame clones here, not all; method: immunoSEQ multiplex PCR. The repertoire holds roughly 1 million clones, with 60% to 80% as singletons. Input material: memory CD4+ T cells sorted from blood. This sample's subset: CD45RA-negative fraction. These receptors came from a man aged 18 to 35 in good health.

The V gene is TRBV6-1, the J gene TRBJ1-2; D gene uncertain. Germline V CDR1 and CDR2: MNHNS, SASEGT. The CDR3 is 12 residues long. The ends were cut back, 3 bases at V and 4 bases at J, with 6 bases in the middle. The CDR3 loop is CASSELSYGYTF. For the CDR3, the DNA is TGTGCCAGCAGTGAGCTGAGCTATGGCTACACCTTC.

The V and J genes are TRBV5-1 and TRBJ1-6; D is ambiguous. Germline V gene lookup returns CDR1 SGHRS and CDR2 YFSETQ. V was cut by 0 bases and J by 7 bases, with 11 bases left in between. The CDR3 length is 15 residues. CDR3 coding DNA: TGCGCCAGCAGCTTGGAGGCAGACTACAATTCACCCCTCCACTTT. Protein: CASSLEADYNSPLHF.

The CDR3 sequence is CAISAKQAAAAQETQYF. The CDR3, as DNA: TGTGCCATCAGTGCAAAACAGGCCGCCGCGGCTCAAGAGACCCAGTACTTC. The chain joins TRBV10-3 to TRBJ2-5; perhaps TRBD1 as D (5 bases). V gave up 4 bases and J gave up 2 bases, with 20 bases separating them. Germline CDR1 ENHRY, CDR2 SYGVKD. The CDR3 is 17 residues long.

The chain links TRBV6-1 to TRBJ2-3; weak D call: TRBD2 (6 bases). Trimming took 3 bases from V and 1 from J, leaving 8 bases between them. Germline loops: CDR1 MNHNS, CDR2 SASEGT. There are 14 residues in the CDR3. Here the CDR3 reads CASSDTGGTDTQYF. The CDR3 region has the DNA TGTGCCAGCAGTGATACGGGGGGCACAGATACGCAGTATTTT.

As DNA, the CDR3 is TGTGCCAGCAGCGTAGTAGGACTGAACGTAGATACGCAGTATTTT. As protein: CASSVVGLNVDTQYF. V and J are TRBV9 and TRBJ2-3; D may be TRBD2 (5 bases). This CDR3 is built from 15 residues. V was clipped by 0 bases and J by 5 bases, with 13 bases between them. Germline lookup yields CDR1 SGDLS and CDR2 YYNGEE.

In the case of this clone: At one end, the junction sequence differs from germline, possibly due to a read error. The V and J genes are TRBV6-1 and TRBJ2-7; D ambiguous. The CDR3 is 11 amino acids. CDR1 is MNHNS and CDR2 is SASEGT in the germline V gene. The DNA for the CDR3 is TGTGCCAGCAGCCCCGAAAAAGTCTTGGTTTTC. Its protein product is CASSPEKVLVF.